Shown below are 20 T cell receptor delta chains from a single sample sequenced in a study of γδ T cells in repeated Plasmodium falciparum infection (dated by TCRdb to the early 2020s). Vgamma9/Vdelta2+ and Vdelta2-negative gammadelta T cell populations were flow-sorted from peripheral blood mononuclear cells for bulk TCR repertoire analysis. Receptor libraries were prepared by multiplex PCR. The sequencer listed for this sample is Illumina MiSeq. The public reads were reprocessed by TCRdb using CATT, and rows of matching DNA were later combined. The sample data list around 82,000 delta-chain clones, and more than 1.4% of these were observed just once. The ten most abundant clones make up under 10% of the sample. Sequenced: gamma-delta T cells from blood. The receptors were gathered from a pool of human donors (malaria-infected and uninfected, not separated).

The sample holds a few counts of this clone. TCRdb's listed protein matches a much larger clone and diverges from this DNA's translation at residue 7, likely through a read error; the protein shown comes from the DNA. V usage is TRDV2 and J usage is TRDJ1; 9 nucleotides align to TRDD3. The germline V gene encodes CDR1 GEAIGNYY and CDR2 EKD. Germline trimming cut 4 bases from V and 0 bases from J; bases unmatched to any gene: 8. The CDR3 is 16 residues long. In nucleotides, the CDR3 is TGTGCCTGTGATAAGAATGCTGGGGGATACACCGATAAACTCATCTTT. Translation: CACDKNAGGYTDKLIF.

On this clone: A far larger clone is one nucleotide away, so this likely arose from a read error. The same CDR3 also results from other DNA sequences found in this sample. The V call is TRDV1, the J call TRDJ1; a possible D gene is TRDD3 (6 bases). This CDR3 contains 15 residues. Trimming left V 9 bases short and J 5 bases short, with 22 bases between. Germline assignment: CDR1 TSWWSYY and CDR2 QGS. The CDR3 nucleotides read TGTGCTCTCGGGTCCACTTACCCGCTGGGGGATAAACTCATCTTT. Its translation is CALGSTYPLGDKLIF.

This clone has a handful of counts. The TCRdb record carries a much larger clone's protein, which differs from this DNA's translation at residue 16; a read error is the likely cause, and the protein listed here is the DNA translation. The CDR3 DNA reads as TGTGCTCTTGGGGAACCTGCGCCCCACTGGGGGATAATGCGCAACGCCGATAAACTCATCTTT. This gives the protein CALGEPAPHWGIMRNADKLIF. V is TRDV1 and J is TRDJ1; 11 bases match TRDD3. This CDR3 has 21 residues. The germline gives CDR1 TSWWSYY, CDR2 QGS. V trimming: 1 base; J trimming: 3 bases; junction bases outside the gene matches: 19.

Comments on this clone: For this DNA, TCRdb reports the protein of a much larger clone, which diverges at residue 6, most likely from a read error; the protein presented here is translated directly from the DNA. This chain connects TRDV1 to TRDJ1, with 7 nucleotides matching TRDD3. Because TCRdb records no J gene, it was assigned here through a match of the DNA to germline. The CDR3 has 22 amino acids. The V segment lost 2 bases and the J segment 1 base; nucleotides outside the gene matches: 25. Germline V gene lookup returns CDR1 TSWWSYY and CDR2 QGS. The CDR3 region has the DNA TGTGCTCTTGGGGAATGCGCCAACAGGTCCAACTGGGGCCGATGCTTCACCGATAAACTCATCTTT. Translated, it gives CALGECANRSNWGRCFTDKLIF.

Of note for this clone: A far larger clone lies a single base away; this is likely a read error. Different DNA sequences within this sample yield the same CDR3. The V gene was identified as TRDV1, while no J gene was called; TRDD3 reflects the table's D call only, with no check against the DNA. CDR3 length: 23 amino acids. Germline CDR1 and CDR2: TSWWSYY and QGS. The CDR3 is CALGELWGGPVIRGQGDTDKLIF. The CDR3 coding sequence is TGTGCTCTTGGGGAACTGTGGGGTGGTCCCGTAATCAGAGGTCAGGGGGACACCGATAAACTCATCTTC.

A few counts support this clone. This DNA's translation and the protein TCRdb lists, from a much larger clone, do not match at residue 21, likely due to a read error; the protein shown is translated from the DNA. The rearrangement uses TRDV1 and TRDJ1; D perhaps matches TRDD3 (8 bases). CDR3 size: 23 residues. Germline values: CDR1 TSWWSYY, CDR2 QGS. In nucleotides, the CDR3 is TGTGCTCTTGGGGAACTTCAGGATTTCCTACTAACGTACTGGGGGGTGTACACCGATAAACCCATCTTT. Translation: CALGELQDFLLTYWGVYTDKPIF.

This clone has just a few counts. TCRdb pairs this DNA with a much larger clone's protein that differs at residue 9, likely a read error; the protein shown was translated from the DNA. The rearrangement links TRDV1 to TRDJ1; D uncertain. The J gene, not given by TCRdb, was assigned here from a germline match of the nucleotide sequence. The CDR3 is 19 residues long. Germline V gene data show CDR1 as TSWWSYY and CDR2 as QGS. Trimming shortened V by 0 bases and J by 0 bases, and 20 bases separated the two germline ends. CDR3 sequence reads: CALGELPAILSPYTDKLIF. For the CDR3, the DNA is TGTGCTCTTGGGGAACTTCCGGCCATCCTTTCCCCATACACCGATAAACTCATCTTT.

Only a few counts were recorded for this clone. This likely stems from a read error, as it lies one base from a far larger clone. The sample holds other DNA sequences that translate to the same CDR3. The V segment is TRDV1, and no J call was made; the table's D call, TRDD3, has no DNA check behind it. Germline loops: CDR1 TSWWSYY, CDR2 QGS. CDR3 length equals 23 residues. Written as DNA, the CDR3 is TGTGCTCTTGGGGAATGTGGACACCCTAATGTACTGGGGGATACACTTTACACCGATAAGCTCATCTTT. Its protein is CALGECGHPNVLGDTLYTDKLIF.

This chain connects TRDV1 to TRDJ1; 9 nucleotides match TRDD2. No J gene was available from TCRdb, and it was assigned here by a germline match of the DNA. The CDR3 runs 22 residues. The J segment lost 8 bases and the V segment lost 3 bases, leaving 31 bases of the junction unmatched. Germline V lookup: CDR1 TSWWSYY, CDR2 QGS. The CDR3, as DNA: TGTGCTCTTGGGGACCGGCCTTCCTACGTCCTGCTACAGGGGGCTTACCCGAAAAAACTCATCTTT. Residues: CALGDRPSYVLLQGAYPKKLIF.

On this clone itself: The TCRdb protein, from a much larger clone, departs from this DNA's translation at residue 13, likely by read error; the protein shown derives from the DNA. The chain recombines TRDV2 with TRDJ1; the match to TRDD3 covers 9 bases. TCRdb supplies no J gene; here it was assigned by aligning the nucleotide sequence to germline. The CDR3 has 22 amino acids. CDR1 GEAIGNYY and CDR2 EKD come from the germline V gene. V lost 0 bases to trimming and J lost 0 bases; unmatched junction nucleotides: 22. The CDR3 protein is CACDTALRSTGGHKEDTDKLIF. CDR3 coding DNA: TGTGCCTGTGACACCGCTCTACGTTCCACTGGGGGACACAAGGAGGACACCGATAAACTCATCTTT.

This clone was recorded a few times. TCRdb attributes to this sequence the protein of a much larger clone, which differs from the DNA translation at residue 10; a read error is likely, and the protein displayed is translated from the DNA. The chain couples TRDV2 to TRDJ2; maybe TRDD3 (6 bases). TCRdb records no J gene; here it was assigned by comparing the DNA to germline. CDR1 and CDR2 from the germline V gene are GEAIGNYY and EKD. Trimming shortened V by 3 bases and J by 10 bases, and 17 bases separated the two germline ends. This CDR3 contains 14 residues. The CDR3 DNA follows: TGTGCCTGTGACCCGCTGAGGGGGGACGAACAACTCTTCTTT. Residues: CACDPLRGDEQLFF.

Remarks on this clone: A far larger clone is one nucleotide away, so this likely arose from a read error. Other nucleotide sequences in the sample specify the same CDR3. The chain links TRDV2 to TRDJ2; maybe TRDD3 (6 bases). Germline matching of the DNA provided the J gene here, since TCRdb leaves it blank. CDR3 length: 14 residues. V gave up 1 base and J gave up 2 bases, with 7 bases separating them. Germline CDR1 GEAIGNYY, CDR2 EKD. The CDR3 spells CACDTGGLTAQLFF. The DNA of the CDR3 is TGTGCCTGTGACACTGGGGGGTTGACAGCACAACTCTTCTTT.

This clone was seen a handful of times. A far larger clone lies a single base away; this is likely a read error. At the DNA level, this CDR3 is encoded by other sequences in the same sample as well. The chain joins TRDV1 to TRDJ1, with D unresolved. In the absence of a J gene in TCRdb, the DNA was matched to germline to assign it here. V was clipped by 5 bases and J by 0 bases, with 34 bases between them. This CDR3 contains 22 residues. The germline V gene has CDR1 TSWWSYY and CDR2 QGS. Here the CDR3 reads CALGLLYSHALAVLKYTDKLIF. CDR3 nucleotides: TGTGCTCTTGGGCTTTTATACTCACACGCTCTTGCAGTCTTAAAGTACACCGATAAACTCATCTTT.

This clone showed up just a few times. A far larger clone is one nucleotide away, so this likely arose from a read error. The sample carries other DNA sequences with the same CDR3. The V and J genes are TRDV1 and TRDJ1; 7 nucleotides match TRDD3. Here the J gene came from matching the DNA to germline, since TCRdb omits it. With V trimmed by 3 bases and J by 0 bases, 25 bases remained unmatched. The CDR3 covers 22 residues. Germline V gene lookup returns CDR1 TSWWSYY and CDR2 QGS. This chain's CDR3 is CALGEPLHLPSSTGVHTDKLIF. The DNA for the CDR3 is TGTGCTCTTGGGGAGCCTCTTCATCTCCCTTCTAGTACTGGGGTGCACACCGATAAACTCATCTTT.

Comment on this clone: TCRdb's protein, taken from a much larger clone, differs from this DNA's translation at residue 8, likely owing to a read error; the protein displayed comes from the DNA. This sequence joins TRDV3 and TRDJ1; the D is unclear. No J segment appears in TCRdb, so it was assigned here by matching the sequence to germline. This CDR3 region has 16 residues. Trimming took off 2 bases at V and 0 bases at J, with 19 bases between the two ends. Germline V CDR1 and CDR2: TVYSNPD, GDNSRS (reference sequence). The CDR3 is CAFLRGVSPYTDKLIF. For the CDR3, the DNA is TGTGCCTTTCTCCGAGGGGTTTCTCCTTACACCGATAAACTCATCTTT.

This clone was observed a handful of times. The protein in TCRdb stems from a much larger clone and differs at residue 6 from this DNA's translation, likely a read error; here the protein is translated from the DNA. This chain links TRDV2 with TRDJ1; no definite D call. TCRdb is silent on the J gene; assignment here came from matching the DNA to germline. CDR1 and CDR2 from the germline V gene are GEAIGNYY and EKD. This CDR3 is built from 15 residues. V was shortened by 0 bases and J by 0 bases, with 10 bases between the two germline ends. DNA for the CDR3: TGTGCCTGTGACACCGCCTCGACCTACACCGATAAACTCATCTTT. It translates to CACDTASTYTDKLIF.

This clone was observed a handful of times. The mismatch at residue 2 between this DNA's translation and the TCRdb protein of a much larger clone likely reflects a read error; the protein shown is translated from the DNA. The V and J genes are TRDV1 and TRDJ1; possible D gene TRDD3, 5 bases. The J gene, left out of TCRdb, was set here by checking the DNA against germline. The CDR3 has 14 residues. The germline gives CDR1 TSWWSYY, CDR2 QGS. CDR3 nucleotide sequence: TGTTCTCTTGGGGCACCCAAAAACACCGATAAACTCATCTTT. It codes for CSLGAPKNTDKLIF.

This clone showed up just a few times. TCRdb pairs this DNA with a much larger clone's protein that differs at residue 12, likely a read error; the protein shown was translated from the DNA. The CDR3 bases are TGTGCACTAGGGGGCTCCGGACCGATAGCACAACCCTTCTTT. Its protein product is CALGGSGPIAQPFF. The chain uses TRDV1 and TRDJ2; D may be TRDD3 (5 bases). The CDR3 runs to 14 residues. CDR1 and CDR2 (germline): TSWWSYY, QGS.

This clone appeared a few times. A read error is likely here: a far larger clone is one base away. Other DNA sequences in this specimen translate into the identical CDR3. The chain uses TRDV2 and TRDJ3; TRDD3 matches at 12 bases. The J gene is not listed in TCRdb, so it was assigned here from a DNA match to germline. This CDR3 is built from 19 residues. Germline CDR1 reads GEAIGNYY; CDR2 reads EKD. CDR3 coding DNA: TGTGCCTGTGACTCACTGGGGGATACACCCTCCTGGGACACCCGGCAGATGTTTTTC. Translating it yields CACDSLGDTPSWDTRQMFF.

The sample holds a few counts of this clone. With a far larger clone one base away, a read error is the likely cause. At the DNA level, this CDR3 is encoded by other sequences in the same sample as well. The rearrangement links TRDV2 to TRDJ1; D is unresolved. From germline, CDR1 is GEAIGNYY and CDR2 EKD. The CDR3 has 17 amino acids. V was cut by 1 base and J by 10 bases, with 27 bases left in between. This chain's CDR3 is CACDTLRASGGFDGLIF. The CDR3 DNA reads as TGTGCCTGTGACACTCTCCGCGCTAGTGGTGGATTCGACGGACTCATCTTT.